Detailed here is one T cell receptor (beta chain). This clone's antigen is unknown. It has no much larger one-base neighbor in the sample; base qualities were not kept. Library creation used 5' RACE. A second PCR of 7 to 11 cycles was performed with a sample-barcoded 5' primer and a J-beta primer mix. Each TCR beta cDNA molecule received a unique molecular identifier from a template-switch 5' adaptor carrying 12 random nucleotides. At least 2.5 million CDR3-containing paired-end reads were obtained from each sample. First-strand cDNA was synthesized from all RNA with the Mint cDNA synthesis kit, primed by a TRBC-specific oligonucleotide. Following uracil-DNA glycosylase treatment, a first 18-cycle PCR with universal primers M1SS and BC2_uni_R was performed on all cDNA. The authors' pipeline ran thus. For normalization, 1 million high-quality reads, each with a distinct molecular identifier, were randomly selected from each sample. Reads with shared molecular identifiers were discarded instead of being binned into consensus sequences. MiTCR, run with a Q25 quality threshold and the strictest error-elimination algorithm, handled CDR3 identification, clonotype clustering and error correction. A nonparametric unseen species model with Euler transformation was used to estimate a lower bound on total TCR beta diversity. In-frame beta chains were kept once TCRdb had trimmed the public reads at Q25 with fastp and called clones with MiXCR. Each CDR3 protein gets just one entry, which takes the most common genes and DNA from the rows behind it. Here the V and J calls rest on TCRdb's processing, not on the authors' analysis. The table for this sample lists roughly 1.9 million distinct CDR3 sequences; about 39% of them were counted only once. Of the sample, about 21% is held by the ten largest clones.

The data stem from a study of blood T cells in healthy people across ages (dated by TCRdb to 2015 to 2017). Concerning the study at large: In model experiments, template switching captured about one uniquely barcoded TCR beta cDNA molecule for every two T cells. Age-related changes in TCR beta repertoire diversity were measured in the study by deep sequencing normalized with unique cDNA molecular identifiers. Donors were grouped into four age groups: young (average 16 years), middle-aged (less than 40), aged (roughly 67) and long-lived (about 89). To avoid experimental bias, donors of different ages were distributed randomly across sequencing lanes. Using the same blood draw, the study looked at two additional independent replicas of 1 million unique cDNA reads for two donors, one aged 18 to 30 and the other aged 80 or older.

Systemically healthy Caucasian individuals from Russia, approximately 39 in total and aged about 6 to 90 years, were included as donors. Each donor gave roughly 9.5 milliliters of peripheral blood, collected into EDTA-treated Vacutainer tubes. Ficoll-Paque density-gradient centrifugation was used to isolate PBMCs, with at least 7 million per sample. Total RNA, at least 6 micrograms per sample, was extracted from PBMCs with Trizol reagent. For every donor, flow cytometry on a PBMC aliquot measured the percentage of naive CD45RAhigh/CD27high T cells. Summary of the overall study and its limitations: Observed TCR beta diversity per million T cells fell roughly linearly with age, and a significant reduction was already apparent by age about 43. Compared with the aged group, the long-lived group had more naive CD4+ T cells, fewer expanded clones and increased TCR diversity, suggesting age selection. Bulk unsorted PBMC profiling prevented conclusive comparison of naive and antigen-experienced compartments. The percentage of naive T cells measured by flow cytometry correlated strongly with observed TCR beta diversity. Donor CMV infection status was unknown, potentially confounding age-related changes in expanded clonotypes. Estimates of total diversity based on one million sequenced T cells were considered lower bounds and underestimates.

Spanning cysteine to phenylalanine, the CDR3 consists of 14 amino acids. Only the CDR3 DNA is retained, 42 bases long and in frame from the first base. Based on the germline V gene, the CDR1 and CDR2 sequences are KGHDR and SFDVKD. The TCR sequence derives from a human donor in good health. Sequencing input: blood. The rearranged chain carries TRBV24-1 and TRBJ1-1, with no D gene named confidently. The bases are TGTGCTACCCAGCTTCCCCGGGGTTACACTGAAGCTTTCTTT. Its protein is CATQLPRGYTEAFF.